This TCR beta chain was sequenced for a study of blood T cell repertoires in COVID-19. Study-level information: Material from acute and convalescent COVID-19 was sourced from the United States, Italy and Spain.

The CDR3 sequence is 14 residues long. Germline values: CDR1 SGHTS, CDR2 YDEGEE. The V gene lost 0 bases and the J gene lost 0 bases, with 5 bases spanning the gap. Some clones are missing from TCRdb's copy, which holds only in-frame ones; the method was immunoSEQ multiplex PCR. The table lists about 260,000 clones, 75% to 90% of them singletons. The gene calls are TRBV5-8 and TRBJ2-3; no definite D call. The sequenced material came from peripheral blood. This TCR derives from a woman in her 40s who had recovered from COVID-19. This chain's CDR3 is CASSLGGSTDTQYF. The DNA for the CDR3 is TGTGCCAGCAGCTTGGGCGGAAGCACAGATACGCAGTATTTT. Full variable domain (missing parts from reference TRBV5-8 and TRBJ2-3): EAGVTQSPTHLIKTRGQQATLRCSPISGHTSVYWYQQALGLGLQFLLWYDEGEERNRGNFPPRFSGRQFPNYSSELNVNALELEDSALYLCASSLGGSTDTQYFGPGTRLTVL.